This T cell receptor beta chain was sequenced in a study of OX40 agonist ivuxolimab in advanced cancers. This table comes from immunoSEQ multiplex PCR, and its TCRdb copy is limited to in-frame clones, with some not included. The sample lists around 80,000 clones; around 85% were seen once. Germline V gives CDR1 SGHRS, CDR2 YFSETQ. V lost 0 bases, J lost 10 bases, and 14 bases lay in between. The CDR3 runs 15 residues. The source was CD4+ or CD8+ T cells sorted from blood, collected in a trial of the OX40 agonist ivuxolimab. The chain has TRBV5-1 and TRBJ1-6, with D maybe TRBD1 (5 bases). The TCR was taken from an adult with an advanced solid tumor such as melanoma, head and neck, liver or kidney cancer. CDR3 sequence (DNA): TGCGCCAGCAGCTTGGCGGGCAGGGTTTACTCACCCCTCCACTTT. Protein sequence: CASSLAGRVYSPLHF.